This TCR beta chain was obtained from a study of cytomegalovirus exposure and HLA in healthy donors. Study-wide background: In terms of ancestry, the Caucasian-associated cluster contained about four fifths of the roughly 400 genotyped donors.

Remarks on this clone: Its antigen remains unknown.

Amplification used 60 Vbeta primers and 13 Jbeta primers. Sequenced by immunoSEQ multiplex PCR; TCRdb stores in-frame clones only, minus some. The data contain about 130,000 clones, 70% of them seen just once; the ten biggest clones take up roughly 2%. Trimming took 5 bases from V and 4 from J; bases not matched to a gene: 3. Germline CDR1 is SEHNR and CDR2 is FQNEAQ (reference sequence). The CDR3 covers 13 residues. The study's findings and limits: A few chains linked to CMV were shown in vitro to be specific for CMV antigens. There were 150 to 200 TCR beta chains listed as cytomegalovirus-associated. A previous analysis found most TCR beta V segments productive roughly 87% or roughly 30% of the time.

This chain joins TRBV7-9 and TRBJ1-2; 8 bases are a match to TRBD1. Sequenced sample: PBMCs. The origin of this receptor is a woman aged 55-69 years in good health and CMV-seropositive. The CDR3 coding sequence is TGTGCCAGCAGCCCGACAGGGGCCTATGGCTACACCTTC. Protein product: CASSPTGAYGYTF.